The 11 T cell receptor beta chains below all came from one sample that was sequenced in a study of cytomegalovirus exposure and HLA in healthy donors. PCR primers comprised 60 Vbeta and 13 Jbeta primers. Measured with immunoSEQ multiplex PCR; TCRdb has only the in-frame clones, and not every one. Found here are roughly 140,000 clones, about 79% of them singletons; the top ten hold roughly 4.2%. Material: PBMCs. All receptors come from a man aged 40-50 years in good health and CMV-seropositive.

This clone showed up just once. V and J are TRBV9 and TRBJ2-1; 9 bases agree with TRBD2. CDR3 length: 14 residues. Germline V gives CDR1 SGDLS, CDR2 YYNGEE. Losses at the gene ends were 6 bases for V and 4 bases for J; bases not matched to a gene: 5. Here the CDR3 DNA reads TGTGCCAGCAACGGGGCGGGGGGGTACAATGAGCAGTTCTTC. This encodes CASNGAGGYNEQFF.

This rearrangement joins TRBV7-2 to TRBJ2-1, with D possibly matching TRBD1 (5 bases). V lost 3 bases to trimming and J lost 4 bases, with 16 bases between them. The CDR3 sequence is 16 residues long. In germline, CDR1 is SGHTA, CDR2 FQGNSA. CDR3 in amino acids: CASSFGVGPKYNEQFF. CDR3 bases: TGTGCCAGCAGCTTCGGTGTGGGGCCGAAGTACAATGAGCAGTTCTTC.

The CDR3 loop reads CASSLGGGGLEAFF. The CDR3 DNA reads as TGTGCCAGCAGCTTAGGAGGGGGTGGGCTGGAAGCTTTCTTT. The genes are TRBV11-3 and TRBJ1-1, with D possibly matching TRBD1 (6 bases). CDR1 and CDR2 from the germline V gene are SGHNT and YENEEA. The CDR3 totals 14 residues. V lost 1 base and J 8 bases, leaving 14 bases between the germline ends.

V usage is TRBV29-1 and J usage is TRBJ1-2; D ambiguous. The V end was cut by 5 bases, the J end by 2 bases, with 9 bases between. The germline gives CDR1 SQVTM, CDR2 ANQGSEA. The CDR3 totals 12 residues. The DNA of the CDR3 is TGCAGCGTTTTTACAGAGAACTATGGCTACACCTTC. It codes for CSVFTENYGYTF.

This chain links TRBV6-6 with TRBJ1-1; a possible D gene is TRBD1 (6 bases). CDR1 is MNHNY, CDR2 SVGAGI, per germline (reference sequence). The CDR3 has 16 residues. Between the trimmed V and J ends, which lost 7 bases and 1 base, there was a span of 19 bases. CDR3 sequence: CASIKKGGGGNTEAFF. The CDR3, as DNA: TGTGCCAGCATCAAAAAGGGGGGAGGGGGGAACACTGAAGCTTTCTTT.

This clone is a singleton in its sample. The CDR3: CASSLGPSPLHF. CDR3 DNA: TGTGCCAGCAGCCTGGGGCCTTCACCCCTCCACTTT. The V call is TRBV5-6, the J call TRBJ1-6, with D maybe TRBD1 (5 bases). Germline values: CDR1 SGHDT, CDR2 YYEEEE. With 4 bases removed from V and 9 bases from J, the gap between germline ends came to 8 bases. This CDR3 has 12 amino acids.

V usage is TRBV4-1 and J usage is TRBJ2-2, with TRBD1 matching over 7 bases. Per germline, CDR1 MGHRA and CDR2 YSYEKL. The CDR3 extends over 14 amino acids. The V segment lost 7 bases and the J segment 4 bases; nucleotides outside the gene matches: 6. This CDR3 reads CASTRGRGTGELFF. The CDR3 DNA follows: TGCGCCAGCACGAGGGGGCGCGGCACCGGGGAGCTGTTTTTT.

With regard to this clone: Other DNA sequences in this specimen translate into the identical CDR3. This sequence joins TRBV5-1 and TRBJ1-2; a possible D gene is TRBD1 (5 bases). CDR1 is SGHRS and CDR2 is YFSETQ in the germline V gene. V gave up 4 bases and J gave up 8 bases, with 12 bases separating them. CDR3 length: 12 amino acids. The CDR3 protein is CASSPDIYGYTF. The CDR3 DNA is TGCGCCAGCAGCCCGGACATCTACGGCTACACCTTC.

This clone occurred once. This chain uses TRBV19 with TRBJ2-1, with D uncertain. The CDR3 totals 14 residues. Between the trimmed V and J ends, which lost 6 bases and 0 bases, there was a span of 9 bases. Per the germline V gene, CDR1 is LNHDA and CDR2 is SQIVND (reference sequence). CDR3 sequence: CASRPESSYNEQFF. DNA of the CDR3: TGTGCCAGTAGGCCCGAGAGCTCCTACAATGAGCAGTTCTTC. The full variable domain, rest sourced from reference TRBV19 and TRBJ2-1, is DGGITQSPKYLFRKEGQNVTLSCEQNLNHDAMYWYRQDPGQGLRLIYYSQIVNDFQKGDIAEGYSVSREKKESFPLTVTSAQKNPTAFYLCASRPESSYNEQFFGPGTRLTVL.

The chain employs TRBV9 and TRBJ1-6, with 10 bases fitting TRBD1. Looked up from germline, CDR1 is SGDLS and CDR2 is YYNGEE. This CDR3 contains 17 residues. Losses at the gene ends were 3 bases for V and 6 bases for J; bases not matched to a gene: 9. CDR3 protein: CASSDRDRGYVNSPLHF. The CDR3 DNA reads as TGTGCCAGCAGCGACCGGGACAGGGGATACGTTAATTCACCCCTCCACTTT.

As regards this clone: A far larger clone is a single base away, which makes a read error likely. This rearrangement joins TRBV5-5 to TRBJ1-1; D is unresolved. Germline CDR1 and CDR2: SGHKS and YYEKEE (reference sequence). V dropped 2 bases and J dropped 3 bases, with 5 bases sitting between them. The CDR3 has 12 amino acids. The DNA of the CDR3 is TGTGCCAGCAGCTTCGAGCACACTGAAGCTTTCTTT. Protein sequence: CASSFEHTEAFF.